This TCR beta chain was recovered during a study of blood T cell repertoires in COVID-19. Study background: Donors in the United States, Italy and Spain gave samples during acute or convalescent COVID-19. T cells, B-cell-depleted T cells, or PBMCs supplied cDNA or gDNA.

Clones were sequenced by immunoSEQ multiplex PCR, and TCRdb holds only the in-frame ones, with some missing. The sample lists about 130,000 clones; roughly three quarters were seen once. Per germline, CDR1 KGHDR and CDR2 SFDVKD. The CDR3 is 16 amino acids. Trimming removed 8 bases from V and 2 bases from J; junction bases left unmatched: 9. Material for sequencing was peripheral blood. The TCR sequence derives from a woman between 70 and 85 years old with acute or convalescent COVID-19. The chain has TRBV24-1 and TRBJ2-2, with 8 bases that match TRBD2. The CDR3 DNA sequence: TGTGCCACCAAGAGCGGGAGAGGGGGTAACACCGGGGAGCTGTTTTTT. It specifies CATKSGRGGNTGELFF.